This TCR beta chain was sequenced during a study of blood T cells in healthy people across ages. Whole-study results and caveats: Per-million-T-cell TCR beta diversity fell roughly linearly with age. Among long-lived donors, naive CD4+ cells were more numerous and diversity higher than in aged donors.

Each donor had around 11 milliliters of peripheral blood drawn. Note on this clonotype: The target antigen is unknown.

Primed by a sample-barcoded 5' primer and a J-beta primer mix, a second PCR proceeded for 7 to 11 cycles. Every molecule of cDNA carried a tag from a template-switch adaptor with 12 random nucleotides. TCRdb ran MiXCR on the 5' RACE reads and lists one entry per CDR3 protein. Of fewer than 900,000 distinct CDR3 sequences in the sample, roughly 43% were seen once. The TCR sequence derives from a woman in her fifties or sixties in good health. Sequencing input: blood.

The CDR3 loop reads CASRGLAGQYEQFF. The CDR3 bases are TGTGCCTCCAGGGGGCTAGCGGGCCAATACGAGCAGTTCTTC. The chain couples TRBV27 to TRBJ2-1; D might be TRBD1 or TRBD2, each matching 8 bases. The V gene lost 11 bases and the J gene lost 10 bases, with 24 bases spanning the gap. The germline V gene encodes CDR1 MNHEY and CDR2 SMNVEV (reference sequence). This CDR3 comprises 14 residues.